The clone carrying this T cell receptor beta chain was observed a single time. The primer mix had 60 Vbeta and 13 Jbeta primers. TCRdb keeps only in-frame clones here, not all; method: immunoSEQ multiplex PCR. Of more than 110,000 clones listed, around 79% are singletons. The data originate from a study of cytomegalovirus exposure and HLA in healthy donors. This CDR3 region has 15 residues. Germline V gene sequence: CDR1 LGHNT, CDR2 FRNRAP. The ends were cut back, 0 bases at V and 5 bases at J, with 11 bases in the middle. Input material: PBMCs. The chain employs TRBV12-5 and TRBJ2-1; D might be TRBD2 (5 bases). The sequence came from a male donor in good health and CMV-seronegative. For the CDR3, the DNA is TGTGCTAGTGGTTTGGTACCCGCCGGGGACAATGAGCAGTTCTTC. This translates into CASGLVPAGDNEQFF.